This T cell receptor beta chain was sequenced in a study of OX40 agonist ivuxolimab in advanced cancers. About the research overall: Given to patients was ivuxolimab, an agonistic anti-OX40 (CD134) antibody. Patients with hepatocellular carcinoma, melanoma, renal cell or head and neck cancer made up the dose-escalation patients.

Libraries were prepared by immunoSEQ multiplex PCR; TCRdb keeps only in-frame clonotypes and omits some of them. The repertoire holds over 75,000 clones, over 80% seen once, with about 0.45% in the top ten. Germline CDR1 and CDR2: ENHRY and SYGVKD. There are 15 residues in the CDR3. Trimming stripped 2 bases from V and 0 bases from J, with 9 bases between. Sampling of blood occurred at baseline, cycle 4 day 1, and cycle 7 day 1. The chain carries TRBV10-3 and TRBJ2-3; D remains unclear. The material was CD4+ or CD8+ T cells sorted from blood, obtained in a trial of the OX40 agonist ivuxolimab. This TCR derives from an adult with an advanced solid tumor such as melanoma, head and neck, liver or kidney cancer. The CDR3 region has the DNA TGTGCCATCAGTGAGAGTGCCGTAAGCACAGATACGCAGTATTTT. Translation gives CAISESAVSTDTQYF.